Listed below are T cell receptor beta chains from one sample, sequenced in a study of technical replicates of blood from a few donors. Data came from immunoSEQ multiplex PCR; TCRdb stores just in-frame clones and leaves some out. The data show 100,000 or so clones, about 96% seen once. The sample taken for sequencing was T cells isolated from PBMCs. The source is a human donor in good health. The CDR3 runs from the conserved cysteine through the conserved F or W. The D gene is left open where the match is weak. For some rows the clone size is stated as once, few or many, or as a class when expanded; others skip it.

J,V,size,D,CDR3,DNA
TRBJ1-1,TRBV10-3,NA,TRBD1,CAIQGGWGTEAFF,TGTGCCATCCAGGGGGGATGGGGCACTGAAGCTTTCTTT
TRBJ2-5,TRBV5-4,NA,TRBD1,CASSTTGAETQYF,TGTGCCAGCAGCACCACAGGGGCCGAGACCCAGTACTTC
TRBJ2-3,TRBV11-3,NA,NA,CASSTGTDTQYF,TGTGCCAGCAGCACAGGCACAGATACGCAGTATTTT
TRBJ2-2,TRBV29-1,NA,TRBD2,CSVEGLAGGPGTGELFF,TGCAGCGTTGAAGGGCTAGCGGGAGGGCCTGGCACCGGGGAGCTGTTTTTT
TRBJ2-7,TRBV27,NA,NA,CASSLLASVGYEQYF,TGTGCCAGCAGTTTACTGGCTAGCGTCGGTTACGAGCAGTACTTC
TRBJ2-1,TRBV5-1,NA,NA,CASSLVRGADEQFF,TGCGCCAGCAGCTTGGTCCGGGGGGCGGATGAGCAGTTCTTC
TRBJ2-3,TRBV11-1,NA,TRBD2,CASSSITSGRTDTQYF,TGTGCCAGCAGCTCAATAACTAGCGGGCGCACAGATACGCAGTATTTT
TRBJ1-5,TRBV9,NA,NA,CASSGEDRVLGQPQHF,TGTGCCAGCAGCGGTGAGGATCGTGTTTTAGGTCAGCCCCAGCATTTT
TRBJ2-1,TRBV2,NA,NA,CASKRHNEQFF,TGTGCCAGCAAGAGGCACAATGAGCAGTTCTTC
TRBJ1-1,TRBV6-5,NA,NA,CASSSPRGGGTEAFF,TGTGCCAGCAGTTCCCCCAGGGGAGGGGGGACTGAAGCTTTCTTT
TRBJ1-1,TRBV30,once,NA,CAWSVRWGRRGNTEAFF,TGTGCCTGGAGTGTAAGGTGGGGCAGAAGAGGAAACACTGAAGCTTTCTTT
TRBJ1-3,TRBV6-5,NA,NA,CASSLTAGAGNTIYF,TGTGCCAGCAGCCTTACAGCAGGGGCTGGAAACACCATATATTTT
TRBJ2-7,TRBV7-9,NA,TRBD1,CASSPPGQGVHEQYF,TGTGCCAGCAGCCCGCCCGGACAGGGGGTTCACGAGCAGTACTTC
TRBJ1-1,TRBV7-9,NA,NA,CASSIQGRRNTEAFF,TGTGCCAGCAGCATTCAGGGAAGGCGGAACACTGAAGCTTTCTTT
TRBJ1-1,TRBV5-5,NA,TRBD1,CASSLQGGNTEAFF,TGTGCCAGCAGCTTGCAGGGGGGGAACACTGAAGCTTTCTTT
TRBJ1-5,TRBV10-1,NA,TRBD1,CASPDRVNQPQHF,TGCGCCAGCCCCGACAGGGTTAATCAGCCCCAGCATTTT
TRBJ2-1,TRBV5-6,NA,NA,CASTFYAGHNEQFF,TGTGCCAGCACCTTCTACGCGGGTCACAATGAGCAGTTCTTC
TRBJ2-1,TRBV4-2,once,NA,CASSQGTSYNEQFF,TGTGCCAGCAGCCAAGGAACATCCTACAATGAGCAGTTCTTC
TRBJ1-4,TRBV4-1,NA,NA,CASSRVRVTDINEKLFF,TGCGCCAGCAGCCGAGTTAGGGTGACGGACATTAATGAAAAACTGTTTTTT
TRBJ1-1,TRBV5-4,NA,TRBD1,CASSLSQGGRGTEAFF,TGTGCCAGCAGCTTGAGCCAGGGGGGACGGGGCACTGAAGCTTTCTTT
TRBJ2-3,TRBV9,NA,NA,CASSVQGGGTTDTQYF,TGTGCCAGCAGCGTACAGGGCGGAGGGACGACAGATACGCAGTATTTT
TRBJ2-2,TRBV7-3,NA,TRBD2,CASSQTSGRALGELFF,TGTGCCAGCAGCCAAACTAGCGGGAGGGCCCTCGGGGAGCTGTTTTTT
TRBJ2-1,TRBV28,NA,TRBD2,CASSFPYSGSENEQFF,TGTGCCAGCAGTTTCCCCTATAGCGGGAGTGAGAATGAGCAGTTCTTC
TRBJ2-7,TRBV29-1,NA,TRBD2,CSVEDLGEGSLHEQYF,TGCAGCGTTGAGGATCTGGGGGAGGGCTCTCTTCACGAGCAGTACTTC
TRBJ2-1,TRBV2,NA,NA,CASMGTGAEDEQFF,TGTGCCAGCATGGGGACGGGAGCCGAGGATGAGCAGTTCTTC
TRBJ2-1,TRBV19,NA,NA,CASSIDTFLNEQFF,TGTGCCAGTAGTATAGATACATTCCTGAATGAGCAGTTCTTC
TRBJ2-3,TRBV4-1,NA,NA,CASSQLAYKTAFTDTQYF,TGCGCCAGCAGCCAGTTAGCCTATAAGACAGCTTTCACAGATACGCAGTATTTT
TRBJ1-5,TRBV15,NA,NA,CATSRESGTKSNQPQHF,TGTGCCACCAGCAGAGAATCGGGTACCAAGAGCAATCAGCCCCAGCATTTT
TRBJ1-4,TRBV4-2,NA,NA,CASSQGSGVDEKLFF,TGTGCCAGCAGCCAAGGTTCAGGGGTAGATGAAAAACTGTTTTTT
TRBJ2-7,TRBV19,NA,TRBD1,CASKTTGAYEQYF,TGTGCCAGTAAAACGACAGGGGCCTACGAGCAGTACTTC
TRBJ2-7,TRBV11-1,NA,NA,CASSQTLGYEQYF,TGTGCCAGCAGCCAGACTTTGGGCTACGAGCAGTACTTC
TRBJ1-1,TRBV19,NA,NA,CASSPIAGALNTEAFF,TGTGCCAGTAGTCCCATAGCGGGGGCCCTAAACACTGAAGCTTTCTTT
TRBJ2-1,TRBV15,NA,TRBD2,CATSRPRLAGINEQFF,TGTGCCACCAGCAGACCCAGACTAGCAGGCATCAATGAGCAGTTCTTC
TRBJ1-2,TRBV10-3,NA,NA,CAINEGLNYGYTF,TGTGCCATCAACGAGGGCCTGAACTATGGCTACACCTTC
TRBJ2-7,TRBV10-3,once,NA,CASRGGQNYEQYF,TGTGCCAGCAGAGGAGGACAGAACTACGAGCAGTACTTC
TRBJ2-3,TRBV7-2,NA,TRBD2,CASSSGLARDTQYF,TGTGCCAGCAGCTCCGGACTAGCGAGGGATACGCAGTATTTT
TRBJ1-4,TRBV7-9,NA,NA,CASSQVGANEKLFF,TGTGCCAGCAGCCAGGTCGGGGCTAATGAAAAACTGTTTTTT
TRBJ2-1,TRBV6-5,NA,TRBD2,CASSYLASGIDNEQFF,TGTGCCAGCAGTTACCTAGCTAGCGGGATCGATAATGAGCAGTTCTTC
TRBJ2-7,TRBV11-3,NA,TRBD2,CASGRAGVSYEQYF,TGTGCCAGCGGTAGAGCGGGAGTAAGCTACGAGCAGTACTTC
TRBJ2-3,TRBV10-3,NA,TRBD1,CAISEDTQGSDTQYF,TGTGCCATCAGTGAGGACACACAGGGGTCAGATACGCAGTATTTT
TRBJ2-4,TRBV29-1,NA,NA,CSVTSGVNIQYF,TGCAGCGTTACTTCAGGGGTCAACATTCAGTACTTC
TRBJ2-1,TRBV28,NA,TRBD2,CASSLGLALYNEQFF,TGTGCCAGCAGTTTGGGACTAGCGCTTTACAATGAGCAGTTCTTC
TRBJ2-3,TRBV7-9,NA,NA,CASSARLEDTQYF,TGTGCCAGCAGCGCCCGACTAGAGGATACGCAGTATTTT
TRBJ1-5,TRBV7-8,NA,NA,CASSLGHPNQPQHF,TGTGCCAGCAGCCTAGGACACCCTAATCAGCCCCAGCATTTT
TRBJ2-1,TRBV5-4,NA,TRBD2,CASSVRTSNEQFF,TGTGCCAGCAGCGTACGGACTAGCAATGAGCAGTTCTTC
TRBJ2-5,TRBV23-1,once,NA,CASSQSKETGRETQYF,TGCGCCAGCAGTCAATCGAAGGAGACAGGGAGGGAGACCCAGTACTTC
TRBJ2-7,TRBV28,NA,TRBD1,CASSSRDRWSSYEQYF,TGTGCCAGCAGTTCCAGGGACAGATGGTCCTCCTACGAGCAGTACTTC
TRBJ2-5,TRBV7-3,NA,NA,CASSLTSLETQYF,TGTGCCAGCAGCTTAACTAGCTTAGAGACCCAGTACTTC
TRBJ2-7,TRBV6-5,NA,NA,CASRLSLAYEQYF,TGTGCCAGCAGGCTCTCACTAGCCTACGAGCAGTACTTC